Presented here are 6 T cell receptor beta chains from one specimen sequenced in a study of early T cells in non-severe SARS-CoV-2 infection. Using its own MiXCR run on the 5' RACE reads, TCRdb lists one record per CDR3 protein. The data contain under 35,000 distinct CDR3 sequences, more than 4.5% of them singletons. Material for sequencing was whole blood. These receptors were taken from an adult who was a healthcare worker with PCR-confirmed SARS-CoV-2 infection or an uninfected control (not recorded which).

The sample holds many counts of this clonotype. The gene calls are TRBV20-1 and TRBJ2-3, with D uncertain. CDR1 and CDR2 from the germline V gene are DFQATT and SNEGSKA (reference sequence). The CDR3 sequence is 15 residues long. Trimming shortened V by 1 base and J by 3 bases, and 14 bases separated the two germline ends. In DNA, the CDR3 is TGCAGTGCTAGAGTGCCAGCCCCAGCGACAGATACGCAGTATTTT. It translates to CSARVPAPATDTQYF.

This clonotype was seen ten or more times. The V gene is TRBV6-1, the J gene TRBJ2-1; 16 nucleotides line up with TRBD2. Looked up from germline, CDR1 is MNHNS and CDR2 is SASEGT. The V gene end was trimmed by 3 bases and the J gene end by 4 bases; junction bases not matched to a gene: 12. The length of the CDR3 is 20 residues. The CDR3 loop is CASSDRLGLAGGLKYNEQFF. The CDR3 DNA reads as TGTGCCAGCAGTGATCGGTTGGGACTAGCGGGAGGGCTCAAGTACAATGAGCAGTTCTTC.

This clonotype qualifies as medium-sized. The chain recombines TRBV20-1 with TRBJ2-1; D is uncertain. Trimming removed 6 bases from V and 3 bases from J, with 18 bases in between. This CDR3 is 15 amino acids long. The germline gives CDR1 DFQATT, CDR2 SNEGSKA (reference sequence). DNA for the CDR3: TGCAGTGCCTCGATCCCCCTGAGCGACTACAATGAGCAGTTCTTC. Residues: CSASIPLSDYNEQFF.

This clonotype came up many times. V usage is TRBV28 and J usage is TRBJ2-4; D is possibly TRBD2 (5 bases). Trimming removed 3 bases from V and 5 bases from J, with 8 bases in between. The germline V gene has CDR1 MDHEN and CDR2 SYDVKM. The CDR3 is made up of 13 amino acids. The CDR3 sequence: CASSFRTENIQYF. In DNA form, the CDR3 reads TGTGCCAGCAGTTTCCGGACTGAAAACATTCAGTACTTC.

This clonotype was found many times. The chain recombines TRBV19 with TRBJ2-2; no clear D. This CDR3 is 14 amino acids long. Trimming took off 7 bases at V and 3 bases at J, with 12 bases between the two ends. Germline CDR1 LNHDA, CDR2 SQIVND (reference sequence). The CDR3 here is CASTPHPDTGELFF. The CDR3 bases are TGTGCCAGTACGCCCCACCCGGACACCGGGGAGCTGTTTTTT.

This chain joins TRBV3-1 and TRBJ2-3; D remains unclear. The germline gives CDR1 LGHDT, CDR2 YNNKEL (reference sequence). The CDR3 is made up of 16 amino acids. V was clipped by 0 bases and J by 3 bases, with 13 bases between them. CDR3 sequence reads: CASSQDKPKRTDTQYF. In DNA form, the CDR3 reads TGTGCCAGCAGCCAAGACAAGCCTAAAAGGACAGATACGCAGTATTTT.